This TCR beta chain was identified in a study of regulatory T cells in long-lasting Graves disease. Study conclusions and caveats: When disease was persistent, TRBV28, TRBJ1-2 and TRBJ2-5 were the favored segments.

Time point defined: newly diagnosed GD, antithyroid drugs for less than 3 months. PBMC-extracted RNA yielded the TCR library. Sequencing libraries for TCR beta were prepared with iRepertoire HTBI primers and Arm-PCR of CDR3 regions. TCRdb called the multiplex PCR reads again in MiXCR, with one record for every CDR3 protein. The data show 600,000 to 650,000 distinct CDR3 sequences, roughly 15% seen once. Unmatched junction bases numbered 6, after V lost 3 bases and J lost 4 bases. The germline V gene has CDR1 MNHNS and CDR2 SASEGT. This CDR3 spans 15 amino acids. Concerning this clonotype: Its target is not known.

Separately, the same data were catalogued under a study of T cells in Graves' hyperthyroidism and ophthalmopathy. That source notes: On the basis of clinical symptoms, serum thyroxine and TRAb, thyroid ultrasound and orbital computed tomography, diagnoses were made. Most clonotypes expanded in thyroid above 0.001 were likewise present in blood.

Specimen: peripheral blood mononuclear cells (PBMCs), collected at new diagnosis, from a patient treated with antithyroid drugs. The chain links TRBV6-1 to TRBJ2-4, with TRBD1 matching 7 bases. The TCR sequence derives from a woman under 40 with Graves disease. CDR3 sequence (DNA): TGTGCCAGCAGTGACGACAGGGATGGAAAAAACATTCAGTACTTC. Its translation: CASSDDRDGKNIQYF.